The 24 T cell receptor beta chains below all came from one sample that was sequenced in a study of tumor-infiltrating lymphocytes in primary liver carcinoma (dated by TCRdb to 2017 to 2019). The listed sequencing device is Illumina HiSeq 2500. TCRbeta-specific cDNA was reverse-transcribed from around 500 ng total RNA using a constant-region primer and ProtoScript II reverse transcriptase. Three nested multiplex PCR rounds, following a slightly modified ARM-PCR procedure, were used to build the TCRbeta libraries. Each of the first two PCR rounds ran for around 11 cycles using multiplex TRBV1-TRBV30 forward primers together with a Cbeta reverse primer. TCRdb reanalyzed the raw reads on its own, using fastp at Q25 for trimming and MiXCR for clone calling, and kept in-frame beta chains. Records with the same CDR3 protein are collapsed into one entry carrying the most frequent genes and DNA. This sample has almost 200,000 distinct CDR3 sequences in its table, and 65% of those were observed once. Of the sample, under 7.5% falls within the top ten clones.

Blood RNA was extracted from unsorted whole blood with TRIzol reagent; germline DNA came from the DNeasy Blood & Tissue kit. Material for sequencing was peripheral blood. All receptors derive from a woman aged 60-75 years with primary liver carcinoma and hepatitis B virus infection.

The rearrangement joins TRBV20-1 to TRBJ2-1; no firm D call. The CDR3 consists of 9 residues. Trimming shortened V by 6 bases and J by 3 bases, and 0 bases separated the two germline ends. Germline V gives CDR1 DFQATT, CDR2 SNEGSKA (reference sequence). For the CDR3, the DNA is TGCAGTGCCTACAATGAGCAGTTCTTC. Protein product: CSAYNEQFF.

This clonotype appeared a few times. One base away lies a much larger clone, so this may be a sequencing read error. The CDR3 region has the DNA TGCAGCGTTGAATGGGGGGGCGTTCGAGGGGTAAATAAGCAGTTCTTC. It codes for CSVEWGGVRGVNKQFF. The chain couples TRBV29-1 to TRBJ2-1, with D maybe TRBD2 (7 bases). The germline V gene has CDR1 SQVTM and CDR2 ANQGSEA. V lost 2 bases and J lost 11, with 25 bases in between. CDR3 length: 16 residues.

This clonotype was counted ten times or more. The chain carries TRBV29-1 and TRBJ2-3, with 7 bases that match TRBD1. Germline V gene sequence: CDR1 SQVTM, CDR2 ANQGSEA. CDR3 length: 14 residues. V gave up 8 bases and J gave up 4 bases; unmatched junction bases: 12. This CDR3 is CSLRRDRGADTQYF. For the CDR3, the DNA is TGCAGCCTCCGTAGGGACAGAGGGGCAGATACGCAGTATTTT.

In the case of this clonotype: A much larger clone lies one base from this, so it may be a read error. The chain carries TRBV5-8 and TRBJ1-2; a weak D match, TRBD1 (5 bases). CDR1 and CDR2 from the germline V gene are SGHTS and YDEGEE. The V and J ends lost 1 base and 3 bases respectively, with 13 bases between them. The CDR3 consists of 15 residues. The CDR3 protein is CASSLITRGDYGYTF. CDR3 nucleotide sequence: TGTGCCAGCAGCTTGATCACAAGGGGCGACTATGGCTACACCTTC.

This clonotype came up a few times. A junction boundary mismatches the germline segment, possibly from a read error. The chain's CDR3 is CASSFSLAGSTDTQYF. The CDR3 region has the DNA TGCGCCAGTAGCTTTTCATTAGCGGGATCCACAGATACGCAGTATTTT. This chain links TRBV5-1 with TRBJ2-3; TRBD2 matches at 8 bases. The CDR3 length is 16 residues. Germline CDR1 reads SGHRS; CDR2 reads YFSETQ.

This chain connects TRBV5-4 to TRBJ1-1; 9 bases map to TRBD1. Unmatched junction bases numbered 6, after V lost 8 bases and J lost 1 base. Germline V gene sequence: CDR1 SGHNT, CDR2 YYREEE (reference sequence). CDR3 length: 14 residues. CDR3 sequence (DNA): TGTGCCAGGAGCCGGGACAGGGCGAACACTGAAGCTTTCTTT. This sequence encodes CARSRDRANTEAFF.

This clonotype occurred a few times. The missing conserved phenylalanine or tryptophan at the end of this CDR3 makes a read error likely. The chain couples TRBV5-6 to TRBJ2-6; D might be TRBD1 (6 bases). V lost 4 bases to trimming and J lost 0 bases, with 14 bases between them. Germline loops: CDR1 SGHDT, CDR2 YYEEEE. This CDR3 has 17 residues. Here the CDR3 reads CASSPKTGVSGANVLTL. The CDR3 coding sequence is TGTGCCAGCAGCCCTAAGACAGGAGTCTCTGGGGCCAACGTCCTGACTCTC.

This clonotype was counted a few times. This chain uses TRBV7-9 with TRBJ1-2; D gene uncertain. With 3 bases removed from V and 6 bases from J, the gap between germline ends came to 11 bases. This CDR3 is 13 amino acids long. The V gene's germline CDR1 is SEHNR and CDR2 FQNEAQ (reference sequence). The CDR3 DNA reads TGTGCCAGCAGCTTTTCCGGTTGGGATGGCTACACCTTC. This translates into CASSFSGWDGYTF.

A remark on this clonotype: The junction and the germline gene differ at one end; a read error may be behind it. This rearrangement joins TRBV29-1 to TRBJ2-5, with D uncertain. The CDR3 totals 11 residues. The V gene's germline CDR1 is SQVTM and CDR2 ANQGSEA. The DNA for the CDR3 is TGCGGCGTTGCCAGGTACAATGAGCAGTACTTC. Amino acids: CGVARYNEQYF.

Details on this clonotype: A read error may account for a junction end that differs from germline. The chain has TRBV5-4 and TRBJ1-2, with D perhaps matching TRBD1 (6 bases). The CDR3 has 14 residues. Germline V CDR1 and CDR2: SGHNT, YYREEE (reference sequence). As DNA, the CDR3 is TGTGCCACCAGCTTCCTCCGGGCAGGGGCCCCTCTCACCTTC. It codes for CATSFLRAGAPLTF.

As to this clonotype: A read error may be the cause here, since a much bigger clone is one base away. The V and J genes are TRBV10-3 and TRBJ1-6; D unresolved. V was trimmed by 3 bases and J by 14 bases, leaving 14 bases between them. Germline values: CDR1 ENHRY, CDR2 SYGVKD. The CDR3 runs to 13 residues. CDR3 region: CAISENNGTSLHF. The CDR3 DNA reads TGTGCCATCAGTGAAAATAACGGAACATCCCTCCACTTT.

With respect to this clonotype: This could be a read error, since a much larger clone is one nucleotide away. The CDR3 region is CASTLAGEPYNEQFF. As DNA, the CDR3 is TGTGCCAGCACTTTAGCGGGGGAGCCCTACAATGAGCAGTTCTTC. V usage is TRBV6-5 and J usage is TRBJ2-1; 9 bases are a match to TRBD2. The CDR3 is 15 residues long. The V and J ends lost 7 bases and 2 bases, in that order; junction bases with no gene match: 6. Germline V gene data show CDR1 as MNHEY and CDR2 as SVGAGI.

Worth noting for this clonotype: A much larger clone is a single base away; this may be a read error. The chain has TRBV28 and TRBJ2-7, with D possibly being TRBD1 (8 bases). The CDR3 contains 15 residues. V shed 3 bases and J shed 8 bases, with 20 bases lying between them. CDR1 MDHEN and CDR2 SYDVKM come from the germline V gene. The CDR3 sequence is CASSFPDRGGYKQYF. The CDR3 DNA reads as TGTGCCAGCAGTTTTCCCGACAGGGGAGGGTACAAGCAGTACTTC.

The sample holds many counts of this clonotype. The J gene is TRBJ2-7, the V gene TRBV6-5; D possibly corresponds to TRBD1 (7 bases). This CDR3 is 14 amino acids long. CDR1 MNHEY and CDR2 SVGAGI come from the germline V gene. Trimming stripped 2 bases from V and 6 bases from J, with 14 bases between. This chain's CDR3 is CASSYASRGAEQYF. CDR3 sequence (DNA): TGTGCCAGCAGTTACGCGTCCAGGGGGGCCGAGCAGTACTTC.

The chain links TRBV7-9 to TRBJ1-1; D is uncertain. The CDR3 has 14 amino acids. V was trimmed by 1 base and J by 1 base, leaving 7 bases between them. Germline CDR1 reads SEHNR; CDR2 reads FQNEAQ (reference sequence). The CDR3 DNA is TGTGCCAGCAGCTTAGTTTCAGGGAACACTGAAGCTTTCTTT. Amino acids: CASSLVSGNTEAFF.

V usage is TRBV11-2 and J usage is TRBJ2-1; D not certain. The CDR3 spans 16 residues. The V gene lost 1 base and the J gene lost 1 base, with 11 bases spanning the gap. Germline V gene sequence: CDR1 SGHAT, CDR2 FQNNGV. This chain's CDR3 is CASSLGAESSYNEQFF. CDR3 DNA sequence: TGTGCCAGCAGCTTAGGGGCGGAGAGTTCCTACAATGAGCAGTTCTTC.

Concerning this clonotype: Germline and junction disagree at one end, which may indicate a read error. The chain recombines TRBV6-5 with TRBJ2-6; possibly TRBD1 for D (6 bases). Germline CDR1 MNHEY, CDR2 SVGAGI. This CDR3 region has 15 residues. CDR3 in amino acids: CAISPRTAGANVLTF. CDR3 coding DNA: TGTGCCATCAGTCCTCGGACAGCTGGGGCCAACGTCCTGACTTTC.

In its sample, this clonotype was seen many times. The chain has TRBV11-3 and TRBJ1-4, with TRBD1 matching over 8 bases. V was pared by 6 bases and J by 0 bases, with 12 bases of the junction left unmatched. The germline V gene has CDR1 SGHNT and CDR2 YENEEA. The CDR3 is 18 residues long. The DNA of the CDR3 is TGTGCCAGCAGAAAACGACAGGGGCGGGGGTCAACTAATGAAAAACTGTTTTTT. As protein: CASRKRQGRGSTNEKLFF.

The V and J genes are TRBV7-9 and TRBJ2-3, with 13 bases matching TRBD2. The CDR3 contains 16 residues. V was pared by 5 bases and J by 1 base, with 3 bases of the junction left unmatched. Germline-derived CDR1 and CDR2 are SEHNR and FQNEAQ (reference sequence). The chain's CDR3 is CASSRLAGGGTDTQYF. CDR3 DNA sequence: TGTGCCAGCAGCCGACTAGCGGGAGGAGGCACAGATACGCAGTATTTT.

About this clonotype: The junction and the germline gene differ at one end; a read error may be behind it. The V call is TRBV12-3 or TRBV12-4, the J call TRBJ1-1, with a possible D match to TRBD1 (5 bases). The CDR3 is made up of 12 amino acids. CDR3 coding DNA: TGTGCCAACAGTTTAGGGGTGGCTGAAGATTTCTTT. Its protein is CANSLGVAEDFF.

This clonotype was recorded at least ten times. The chain recombines TRBV5-5 with TRBJ2-7, with TRBD1 matching over 9 bases. The CDR3 extends over 15 amino acids. The germline V gene encodes CDR1 SGHKS and CDR2 YYEKEE (reference sequence). The trim removed 5 bases at V and 6 bases at J, leaving 12 bases unmatched. The CDR3, as DNA: TGTGCCAGCAGGTTGCTGGGACAGGGACCTTCCGAGCAGTACTTC. Protein: CASRLLGQGPSEQYF. The full variable domain, completed using reference TRBV5-5 and TRBJ2-7, is DAGVTQSPTHLIKTRGQQVTLRCSPISGHKSVSWYQQVLGQGPQFIFQYYEKEERGRGNFPDRFSARQFPNYSSELNVNALLLGDSALYLCASRLLGQGPSEQYFGPGTRLTVT.

This chain connects TRBV11-2 to TRBJ2-3; possible D gene TRBD1, 6 bases. In germline, CDR1 is SGHAT, CDR2 FQNNGV. V shed 9 bases and J shed 1 base, with 17 bases lying between them. This CDR3 is 15 amino acids long. DNA for the CDR3: TGTGCCAGGAGCGTCAGACAGGACCGCACAGATACGCAGTATTTT. Its translation is CARSVRQDRTDTQYF.

V gene TRBV28 combines with J gene TRBJ1-1; TRBD1 aligns across 9 bases. Germline V lookup: CDR1 MDHEN, CDR2 SYDVKM. The CDR3 runs 15 residues. The junction had 9 bases not matched to a gene; V was cut back by 6 bases and J by 4 bases. CDR3 region: CASRRPGQGGTEAFF. The CDR3 nucleotides are TGTGCCAGCAGACGACCGGGACAGGGAGGCACTGAAGCTTTCTTT.

This chain uses TRBV11-1 with TRBJ2-1; D ambiguous. CDR3 length: 12 residues. The V end was cut by 5 bases, the J end by 11 bases, with 13 bases between. Per germline, CDR1 SGHAT and CDR2 FQDESV (reference sequence). The CDR3 DNA is TGTGCCAGCAGCCATGTGGGGTATAAGCAGTTCTTC. Translation gives CASSHVGYKQFF.